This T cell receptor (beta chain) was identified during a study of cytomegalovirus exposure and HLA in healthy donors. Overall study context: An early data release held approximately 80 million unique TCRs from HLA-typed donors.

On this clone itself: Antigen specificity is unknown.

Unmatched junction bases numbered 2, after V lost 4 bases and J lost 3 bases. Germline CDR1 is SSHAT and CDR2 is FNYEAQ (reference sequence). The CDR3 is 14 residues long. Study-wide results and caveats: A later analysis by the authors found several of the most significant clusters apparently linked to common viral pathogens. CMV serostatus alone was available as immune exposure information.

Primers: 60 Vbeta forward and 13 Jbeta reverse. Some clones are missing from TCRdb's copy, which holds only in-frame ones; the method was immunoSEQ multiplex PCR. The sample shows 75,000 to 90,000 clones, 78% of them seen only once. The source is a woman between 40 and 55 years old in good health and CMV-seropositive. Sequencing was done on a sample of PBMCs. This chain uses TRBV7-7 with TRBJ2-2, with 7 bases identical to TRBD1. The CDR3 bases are TGTGCCAGCAGCTGGGACAGCTACACCGGGGAGCTGTTTTTT. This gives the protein CASSWDSYTGELFF.